The clone carrying this TCR beta chain was seen only a few times. Unique molecular identifiers were used in preparing the TCRbeta library. TCRdb re-called the PCR reads with MiXCR, one entry per CDR3 protein. In the table there are 530,000 or so distinct CDR3 sequences, about a quarter of which are singletons. This sample was taken from a study of T-cell reconstitution after alpha-beta-depleted transplantation in children. Between the trimmed V and J ends, which lost 5 bases and 4 bases, there was a span of 8 bases. There are 12 residues in the CDR3. The chain joins TRBV12-3 or TRBV12-4 to TRBJ2-5; D remains unclear. Sequenced material: PBMCs, taken before TCRalphabeta/CD19-depleted stem cell transplant. The receptor comes from a boy under two years old with Wiskott-Aldrich syndrome, due to receive a stem cell transplant. The CDR3 DNA sequence: TGTGCCAGCAGTCCCCGGGCAGAGACCCAGTACTTC. Its protein is CASSPRAETQYF.